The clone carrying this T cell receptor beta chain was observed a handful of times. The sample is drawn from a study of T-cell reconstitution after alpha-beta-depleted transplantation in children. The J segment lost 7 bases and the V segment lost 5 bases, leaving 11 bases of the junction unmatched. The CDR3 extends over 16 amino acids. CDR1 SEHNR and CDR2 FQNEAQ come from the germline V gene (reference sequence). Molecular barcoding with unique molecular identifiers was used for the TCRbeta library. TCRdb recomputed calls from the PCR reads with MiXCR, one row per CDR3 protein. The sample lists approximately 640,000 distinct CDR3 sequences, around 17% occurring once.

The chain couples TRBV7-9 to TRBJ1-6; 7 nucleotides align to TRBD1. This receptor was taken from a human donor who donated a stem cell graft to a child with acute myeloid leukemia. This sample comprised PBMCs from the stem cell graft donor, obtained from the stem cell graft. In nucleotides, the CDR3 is TGTGCCAGCAGCGCTCAAGACAGGGCCTTCAATTCACCCCTCCACTTT. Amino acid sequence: CASSAQDRAFNSPLHF.